Listed here are 5 T cell receptor beta chains from one sample, sequenced in a study of metastatic and nonmetastatic thyroid tumors. TCRdb reprocessed the PCR reads via MiXCR. This sample carries under 35,000 clones, over 20% of them seen once, and the ten largest clones take roughly 15%. Until they underwent thyroid surgery, no patient had received any treatment. The sequenced sample was blood. The receptors derive from a female donor with papillary thyroid cancer or a benign thyroid nodule (not recorded which). Some clones in this sample may be carry-over from other donors' samples.

This clone was recorded many times. V is TRBV4-2 and J is TRBJ2-7; D is undetermined. The germline CDR1 and CDR2 sequences are LGHNA and YNFKEQ. Trimming stripped 5 bases from V and 6 bases from J, with 11 bases between. This CDR3 contains 12 residues. The CDR3 coding sequence is TGTGCCAGCAGCGGTCCGGGCGGCGAGCAGTACTTC. This sequence encodes CASSGPGGEQYF.

This clone was recorded many times. This chain links TRBV30 with TRBJ1-6; D remains unclear. The CDR3 has 13 residues. V gave up 1 base and J gave up 7 bases, with 8 bases separating them. Germline V gene lookup returns CDR1 GTSNPN and CDR2 SVGIG (reference sequence). The DNA for the CDR3 is TGTGCCTGGAGTGACCACTTCAATTCACCCCTCCACTTT. The encoded protein is CAWSDHFNSPLHF.

This clone was seen repeatedly, ten times or more. This chain joins TRBV3-1 and TRBJ2-7, with a tentative D call TRBD2 (5 bases). CDR1 is LGHDT and CDR2 is YNNKEL in the germline V gene (reference sequence). CDR3 length: 14 residues. V was pared by 4 bases and J by 1 base, with 11 bases between. The CDR3 DNA reads TGTGCCAGCAGCCCCCGCGGAGGATCCTACGAGCAGTACTTC. Translating gives CASSPRGGSYEQYF.

This clone was seen only a few times. The junction differs from germline at one of its ends, possibly a read error. The chain couples TRBV6-1 to TRBJ2-2; TRBD1 matches 7 bases. Germline V CDR1 and CDR2: MNHNS, SASEGT. This CDR3 contains 14 residues. Written as DNA, the CDR3 is TGTGCCAGCAGTACCGGGACAGAAACCGGGAAGCTGTTTTTT. Translation: CASSTGTETGKLFF.

This clone appeared a few times. The junction differs from germline at one of its ends, possibly a read error. CDR3 sequence reads: CASSTPGGQLTEDFF. The CDR3 DNA reads TGTGCCAGTAGCACCCCTGGGGGACAACTCACTGAAGATTTCTTT. The rearrangement uses TRBV19 and TRBJ1-1; TRBD1 might be the D (6 bases). The CDR3 covers 15 residues. CDR1 LNHDA and CDR2 SQIVND come from the germline V gene (reference sequence).